Presented here are 25 T cell receptor beta chains from one specimen sequenced in a study of regulatory T cells in long-lasting Graves disease. Arm-PCR with iRepertoire HTBI primers amplified the CDR3 regions for these TCR beta libraries. TCRdb independently ran MiXCR on the multiplex PCR reads; one entry per CDR3 protein. The table has a few hundred thousand distinct CDR3 sequences, approximately 16% seen once. Time point in this sample: newly diagnosed GD, antithyroid drugs for less than 3 months. Generation of the TCR library employed RNA extracted from PBMCs. These data are also associated with another study on T cells in Graves' hyperthyroidism and ophthalmopathy.

The sample was peripheral blood mononuclear cells (PBMCs), taken at new diagnosis, from a patient treated with antithyroid drugs. The receptor set was obtained from a man between 35 and 55 years old with Graves disease.

This clonotype turned up a few times. The CDR3 DNA sequence: TGTGCCAGCAGCTTAGGTATCTGGCAGGAAAACATTCAGTACTTC. Its protein product is CASSLGIWQENIQYF. V and J are TRBV7-2 and TRBJ2-4; D is unclear. Trimming pared 1 base from V and 5 bases from J, leaving 12 bases between. Germline V CDR1 and CDR2: SGHTA, FQGNSA. The CDR3 length is 15 residues. Looking up the rest from reference TRBV7-2 and TRBJ2-4 gives the full variable domain: GAGVSQSPSNKVTEKGKDVELRCDPISGHTALYWYRQSLGQGLEFLIYFQGNSAPDKSGLPSDRFSAERTGGSVSTLTIQRTQQEDSAVYLCASSLGIWQENIQYFGAGTRLSVL.

This clonotype was counted many times. The chain uses TRBV20-1 and TRBJ2-5; the D gene is possibly TRBD2 (6 bases). Germline CDR1 reads DFQATT; CDR2 reads SNEGSKA (reference sequence). V dropped 4 bases and J dropped 7 bases, with 19 bases sitting between them. CDR3 length: 14 amino acids. Here the CDR3 DNA reads TGCAGTGCTATTAGTTCCACCTCAGCGGGGACCCAGTACTTC. This translates into CSAISSTSAGTQYF.

This clonotype appeared a few times. V is TRBV20-1 and J is TRBJ2-2; TRBD1 or TRBD2 may be the D gene (6 bases each). CDR1 DFQATT and CDR2 SNEGSKA come from the germline V gene (reference sequence). The CDR3 length is 16 residues. V was cut by 7 bases and J by 1 base, with 19 bases left in between. The CDR3 DNA sequence: TGCAGTGTTCCTGCCCGTGGAGGGGGGAACACCGGGGAGCTGTTTTTT. Translation gives CSVPARGGGNTGELFF.

The table lists this clonotype with many counts. The V call is TRBV18, the J call TRBJ1-5; 12 bases match TRBD1. The germline V gene encodes CDR1 KGHSH and CDR2 LQKENI. CDR3 length: 14 residues. V shed 3 bases and J 6 bases; nucleotides not matched to a gene: 0. CDR3 nucleotide sequence: TGTGCCAGCTCACCGGGACAGGGGGCTCAGCCCCAGCATTTT. It translates to CASSPGQGAQPQHF. Based on the CDR3 plus reference TRBV18 and TRBJ1-5, the full variable domain is NAGVMQNPRHLVRRRGQEARLRCSPMKGHSHVYWYRQLPEEGLKFMVYLQKENIIDESGMPKERFSAEFPKEGPSILRIQQVVRGDSAAYFCASSPGQGAQPQHFGDGTRLSIL.

The chain couples TRBV24-1 to TRBJ1-4, with TRBD1 as a possible D gene (5 bases). The CDR3 runs 17 residues. Germline CDR1 is KGHDR and CDR2 is SFDVKD. V was shortened by 4 bases and J by 0 bases, with 14 bases between the two germline ends. For the CDR3, the DNA is TGTGCCACCAGTGACGGAGGCGGGGGATCAACTAATGAAAAACTGTTTTTT. Protein product: CATSDGGGGSTNEKLFF.

This clonotype was counted many times. V usage is TRBV5-1 and J usage is TRBJ1-1; 8 bases are shared with TRBD1. Germline values: CDR1 SGHRS, CDR2 YFSETQ. CDR3 length equals 15 residues. V gave up 2 bases and J gave up 0 bases; unmatched junction bases: 3. The DNA of the CDR3 is TGCGCCAGCAGCTTCCAGGGGGCTCTGAACACTGAAGCTTTCTTT. It translates to CASSFQGALNTEAFF.

In its sample, this clonotype was seen a few times. The chain employs TRBV5-5 and TRBJ2-2; no firm D call. V was cut by 0 bases and J by 4 bases, with 10 bases left in between. The V gene's germline CDR1 is SGHKS and CDR2 YYEKEE (reference sequence). This CDR3 is 15 amino acids long. CDR3 sequence (DNA): TGTGCCAGCAGCTTGGAGGGCGGTTCCACCGGGGAGCTGTTTTTT. Translating it yields CASSLEGGSTGELFF.

Ten or more counts support this clonotype. This chain uses TRBV11-2 with TRBJ2-7, with 7 positions matching TRBD2. CDR1 and CDR2 (germline): SGHAT, FQNNGV. This CDR3 is 15 amino acids long. V was pared by 0 bases and J by 4 bases, with 6 bases of the junction left unmatched. CDR3 sequence reads: CASSLEGRAGYEQYF. Written as DNA, the CDR3 is TGTGCCAGCAGCTTAGAAGGGAGGGCGGGGTACGAGCAGTACTTC.

In this sample, this clonotype turned up many times. J is TRBJ2-3 and V is TRBV2; D ambiguous. V was pared by 4 bases and J by 4 bases, with 12 bases between. Germline V gene lookup returns CDR1 SNHLY and CDR2 FYNNEI. CDR3 length equals 14 residues. As DNA, the CDR3 is TGTGCCAGCAGTGCGACGATGCCCCCAGATACGCAGTATTTT. Encoded protein: CASSATMPPDTQYF.

This clonotype occurred many times. The chain uses TRBV3-1 and TRBJ1-1; the D gene is possibly TRBD1 (6 bases). Per the germline V gene, CDR1 is LGHDT and CDR2 is YNNKEL (reference sequence). This CDR3 contains 13 residues. Trimming removed 1 base from V and 4 bases from J, with 7 bases in between. This chain's CDR3 is CASSQVQGTEAFF. The DNA of the CDR3 is TGTGCCAGCAGCCAAGTACAGGGCACTGAAGCTTTCTTT. The full variable domain, its missing parts supplied by reference TRBV3-1 and TRBJ1-1, is DTAVSQTPKYLVTQMGNDKSIKCEQNLGHDTMYWYKQDSKKFLKIMFSYNNKELIINETVPNRFSPKSPDKAHLNLHINSLELGDSAVYFCASSQVQGTEAFFGQGTRLTVV.

In this sample, this clonotype turned up a few times. The chain couples TRBV3-2 to TRBJ2-2; TRBD1, the table's D call, was not compared with the DNA. TRBV3-2 constitutes a pseudogene. The CDR3 covers 18 residues. The CDR3 DNA follows: TGTGCCAGCAGCCCCCGTAGAACAGGGGGCGCGAACACCGGGGAGCTGTTTTTT. Translation: CASSPRRTGGANTGELFF.

Ten or more counts support this clonotype. CDR3 bases: TGTGCCAGCAGTTTTTCAGCGGGGTTAAGAACAGATACGCAGTATTTT. Translation gives CASSFSAGLRTDTQYF. This rearrangement joins TRBV12-3 or TRBV12-4 to TRBJ2-3, with 7 bases fitting TRBD2. This CDR3 is 16 amino acids long. V was clipped by 3 bases and J by 3 bases; unmatched bases: 9.

The chain carries TRBV20-1 and TRBJ1-1, with TRBD1 as a possible D gene (6 bases). Looked up from germline, CDR1 is DFQATT and CDR2 is SNEGSKA (reference sequence). Trimming took off 0 bases at V and 1 base at J, with 12 bases between the two ends. This CDR3 region has 15 residues. CDR3 DNA sequence: TGCAGTGCTAGAGATCCCTGGACAGCGAACACTGAAGCTTTCTTT. Amino acids: CSARDPWTANTEAFF.

This clonotype was counted at least ten times. The chain links TRBV15 to TRBJ1-1; 8 bases map to TRBD1. Germline V gene sequence: CDR1 LNHNV, CDR2 YYDKDF (reference sequence). The ends lost 8 bases at V and 4 bases at J; junction bases unmatched: 9. The CDR3 contains 14 residues. Here the CDR3 DNA reads TGTGCCACCTTAGACAGGGGCCATGGCACTGAAGCTTTCTTT. Translation: CATLDRGHGTEAFF.

In its sample, this clonotype was seen many times. The V gene is TRBV30, the J gene TRBJ2-1; D is perhaps TRBD1 or TRBD2 (5 bases each). Germline V gene lookup returns CDR1 GTSNPN and CDR2 SVGIG (reference sequence). The V end was cut by 1 base, the J end by 12 bases, with 19 bases between. The CDR3 is 14 amino acids. CDR3 loop: CAWSDPGTLSGQFF. The CDR3 nucleotides are TGTGCCTGGAGTGATCCGGGGACGTTATCCGGGCAGTTCTTC. The full variable domain, in which reference TRBV30 and TRBJ2-1 provide the parts outside the CDR3, is SQTIHQWPATLVQPVGSPLSLECTVEGTSNPNLYWYRQAAGRGLQLLFYSVGIGQISSEVPQNLSASRPQDRQFILSSKKLLLSDSGFYLCAWSDPGTLSGQFFGPGTRLTVL.

Many counts were recorded for this clonotype. The chain has TRBV29-1 and TRBJ2-3; D tentatively reads TRBD1 or TRBD2 (6 bases each). Trimming stripped 2 bases from V and 0 bases from J, with 12 bases between. Germline CDR1 and CDR2: SQVTM and ANQGSEA. The CDR3 runs 15 residues. CDR3 sequence reads: CSVELRGESTDTQYF. The CDR3 region has the DNA TGCAGCGTTGAACTTAGGGGGGAAAGCACAGATACGCAGTATTTT.

This clonotype has a handful of counts. The genes are TRBV12-3 or TRBV12-4 and TRBJ2-1; TRBD1 matches at 11 bases. CDR3 size: 15 residues. Trimming removed 5 bases from V and 6 bases from J; junction bases left unmatched: 6. The CDR3 coding sequence is TGTGCCAGCAGTCGGTCGGGACAGGGGGGCAATGAGCAGTTCTTC. This sequence encodes CASSRSGQGGNEQFF.

This clonotype was seen at least ten times. The chain recombines TRBV11-2 with TRBJ2-3; no reliable D call. V lost 1 base to trimming and J lost 6 bases, with 8 bases between them. There are 13 residues in the CDR3. Germline CDR1 SGHAT, CDR2 FQNNGV. CDR3 sequence (DNA): TGTGCCAGCAGCTTAGTATACGTGGATACGCAGTATTTT. Protein: CASSLVYVDTQYF.

The chain couples TRBV20-1 to TRBJ1-5; 8 nucleotides match TRBD1. CDR1 is DFQATT and CDR2 is SNEGSKA in the germline V gene (reference sequence). This CDR3 spans 17 amino acids. V was clipped by 0 bases and J by 3 bases; unmatched bases: 10. The CDR3 region has the DNA TGCAGTGCTAGAGATTGGCGACAGGGGTTGGCCAATCAGCCCCAGCATTTT. The encoded protein is CSARDWRQGLANQPQHF.

V and J are TRBV7-2 and TRBJ2-5, with 7 bases matching TRBD2. The CDR3 has 15 amino acids. J was trimmed by 5 bases and V by 6 bases; bases with no gene match: 12. Looked up from germline, CDR1 is SGHTA and CDR2 is FQGNSA. CDR3 nucleotide sequence: TGTGCCAGCAGGAGCGTACAGCGGGATCTGGAGACCCAGTACTTC. Its translation is CASRSVQRDLETQYF.

This clonotype was counted ten times or more. V usage is TRBV4-3 and J usage is TRBJ2-7, with TRBD1 as a possible D gene (5 bases). Looked up from germline, CDR1 is LGHNA and CDR2 is YSLEER. Trimming took 0 bases from V and 3 from J, leaving 12 bases between them. There are 15 residues in the CDR3. CDR3 loop: CASSQDPRAFYEQYF. The CDR3 bases are TGCGCCAGCAGCCAAGATCCCAGGGCCTTCTACGAGCAGTACTTC.

The chain uses TRBV30 and TRBJ1-5, with a tentative D call TRBD1 (6 bases). V was cut by 2 bases and J by 6 bases, with 11 bases left in between. The CDR3 length is 13 residues. From germline, CDR1 is GTSNPN and CDR2 SVGIG (reference sequence). This CDR3 is CAWSNRVGQPQHF. The CDR3 DNA is TGTGCCTGGAGTAACAGGGTCGGTCAGCCCCAGCATTTT.

This chain links TRBV13 with TRBJ2-2, with TRBD1 matching 7 bases. CDR3 length: 16 amino acids. V was pared by 1 base and J by 5 bases, with 7 bases of the junction left unmatched. CDR1 is PRHDT and CDR2 is FYEKMQ in the germline V gene (reference sequence). The CDR3 DNA reads as TGTGCCAGCAGCTTAGCTTTGACAGGGCAAACCGGGGAGCTGTTTTTT. Translated: CASSLALTGQTGELFF.

In its sample, this clonotype was seen many times. This rearrangement joins TRBV7-8 to TRBJ2-1; 8 bases agree with TRBD2. This CDR3 region has 15 residues. Germline CDR1 reads SGHVS; CDR2 reads FQNEAQ. V lost 3 bases and J lost 9; bases outside the gene matches: 10. CDR3 protein: CASSFLAGGRFEQFF. CDR3 bases: TGTGCCAGCAGCTTCCTTGCGGGGGGACGGTTTGAGCAGTTCTTC.

Remarks on this clonotype: This likely came from a read error, as a far larger clone is one base away. The V and J genes are TRBV20-1 and TRBJ2-1; 8 nucleotides line up with TRBD1. The better agreement between TRBJ2-5 and the DNA end casts doubt on the J call. This CDR3 has 13 amino acids. Germline CDR1 reads DFQATT; CDR2 reads SNEGSKA (reference sequence). The CDR3 region has the DNA TGCAGTGCCCCGGACAGGGCCTCAGAGACCCAGTACTTC. Protein product: CSAPDRASETQYF.